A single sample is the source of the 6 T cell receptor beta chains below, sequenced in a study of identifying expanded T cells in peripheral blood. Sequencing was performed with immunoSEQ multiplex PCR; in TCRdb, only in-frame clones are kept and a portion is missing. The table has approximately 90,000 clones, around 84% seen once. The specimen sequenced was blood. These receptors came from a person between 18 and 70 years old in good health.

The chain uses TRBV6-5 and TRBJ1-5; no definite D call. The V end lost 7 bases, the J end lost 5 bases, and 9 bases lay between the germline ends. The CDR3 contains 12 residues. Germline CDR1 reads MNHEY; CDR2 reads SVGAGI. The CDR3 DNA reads TGTGCCAGCAACCCCCCTGATCAGCCCCAGCATTTT. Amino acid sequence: CASNPPDQPQHF.

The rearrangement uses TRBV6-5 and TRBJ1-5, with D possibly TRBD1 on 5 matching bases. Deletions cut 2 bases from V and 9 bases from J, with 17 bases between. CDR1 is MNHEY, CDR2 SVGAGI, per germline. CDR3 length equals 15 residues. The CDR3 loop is CASSYGTGGGLPQHF. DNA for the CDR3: TGTGCCAGCAGTTACGGCACGGGGGGGGGATTGCCCCAGCATTTT.

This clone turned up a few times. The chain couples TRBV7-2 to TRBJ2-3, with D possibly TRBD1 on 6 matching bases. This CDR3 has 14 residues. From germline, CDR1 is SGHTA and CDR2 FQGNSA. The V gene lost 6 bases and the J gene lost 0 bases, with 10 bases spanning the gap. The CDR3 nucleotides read TGTGCCAGCAGTCGGGACACCAGCACAGATACGCAGTATTTT. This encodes CASSRDTSTDTQYF.

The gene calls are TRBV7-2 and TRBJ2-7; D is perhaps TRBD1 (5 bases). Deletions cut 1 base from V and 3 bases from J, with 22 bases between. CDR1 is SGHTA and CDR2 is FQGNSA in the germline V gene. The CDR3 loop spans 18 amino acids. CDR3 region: CASSLEFSVGQTFYEQYF. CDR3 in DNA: TGTGCCAGCAGCTTAGAATTCTCGGTGGGGCAAACGTTCTACGAGCAGTACTTC.

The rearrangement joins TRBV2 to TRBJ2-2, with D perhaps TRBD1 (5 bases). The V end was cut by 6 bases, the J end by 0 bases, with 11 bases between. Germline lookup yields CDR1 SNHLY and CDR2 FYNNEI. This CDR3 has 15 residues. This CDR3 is CASSRSRANTGELFF. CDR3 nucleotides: TGTGCCAGCAGCCGGTCCAGGGCGAACACCGGGGAGCTGTTTTTT.

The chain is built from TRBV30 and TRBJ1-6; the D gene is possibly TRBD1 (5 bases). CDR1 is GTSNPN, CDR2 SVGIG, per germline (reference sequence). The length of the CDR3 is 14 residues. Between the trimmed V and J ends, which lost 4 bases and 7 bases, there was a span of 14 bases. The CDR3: CAWKAGTGNSPLHF. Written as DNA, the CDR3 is TGTGCCTGGAAGGCCGGGACGGGGAATTCACCCCTCCACTTT. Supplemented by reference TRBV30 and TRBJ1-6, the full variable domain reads SQTIHQWPATLVQPVGSPLSLECTVEGTSNPNLYWYRQAAGRGLQLLFYSVGIGQISSEVPQNLSASRPQDRQFILSSKKLLLSDSGFYLCAWKAGTGNSPLHFGNGTRLTVT.